What follows are 10 T cell receptor beta chains derived from one specimen sequenced in a study of monozygotic twins with inflammatory bowel disease. TCRdb reprocessed the 5' RACE reads and stores each CDR3 protein as one record, lacking DNA. This specimen shows tens of thousands of distinct CDR3 sequences; the ten leading clones hold 4% to 6.5%. Sequenced sample: blood. The origin of the receptors is a human donor with ulcerative colitis or Crohn's disease, or a healthy co-twin of an affected twin (not recorded which).

V usage is TRBV5-1 and J usage is TRBJ1-2; as DNA is missing, the TRBD1 call by TCRdb cannot be tested. The CDR3 is 15 residues long. Germline loops: CDR1 SGHRS, CDR2 YFSETQ. CDR3 sequence reads: CASSLEAGAPGGYTF.

This chain connects TRBV5-6 to TRBJ1-1. This CDR3 region has 14 residues. Germline lookup yields CDR1 SGHDT and CDR2 YYEEEE. This chain's CDR3 is CASSLDLANTEAFF.

The genes are TRBV30 and TRBJ2-7; absent DNA, TCRdb's TRBD1 call cannot be checked. The germline gives CDR1 GTSNPN, CDR2 SVGIG (reference sequence). This CDR3 has 16 amino acids. CDR3 amino acids: CAWSVQDRGSSYEQYF. Looking up the rest from reference TRBV30 and TRBJ2-7 gives the full variable domain: SQTIHQWPATLVQPVGSPLSLECTVEGTSNPNLYWYRQAAGRGLQLLFYSVGIGQISSEVPQNLSASRPQDRQFILSSKKLLLSDSGFYLCAWSVQDRGSSYEQYFGPGTRLTVT.

This sequence joins TRBV12-3 or TRBV12-4 and TRBJ2-7; the TCRdb call, TRBD1, lacks DNA for checking. The CDR3 is 15 amino acids. CDR3: CASSLGTGQNYEQYF.

This sequence joins TRBV18 and TRBJ2-7. The CDR3 is 14 residues long. Per germline, CDR1 KGHSH and CDR2 LQKENI. CDR3 protein: CASSPSAGTYEQYF. Together with reference TRBV18 and TRBJ2-7, the CDR3 gives the full variable domain: NAGVMQNPRHLVRRRGQEARLRCSPMKGHSHVYWYRQLPEEGLKFMVYLQKENIIDESGMPKERFSAEFPKEGPSILRIQQVVRGDSAAYFCASSPSAGTYEQYFGPGTRLTVT.

The chain recombines TRBV13 with TRBJ2-6; TCRdb reports TRBD1, a call that lacks DNA to check it against. The CDR3 totals 17 residues. Germline values: CDR1 PRHDT, CDR2 FYEKMQ (reference sequence). This CDR3 reads CASSLGKGDSGANVLTF.

The chain combines TRBV25-1 with TRBJ2-1; TCRdb indicates TRBD2, and absent DNA this call remains unverified. CDR1 is MGHDK, CDR2 SYGVNS, per germline. CDR3 length equals 13 residues. The CDR3 protein is CASPVSSGNEQFF.

The V call is TRBV2, the J call TRBJ2-7. This CDR3 region has 13 residues. CDR1 and CDR2 from the germline V gene are SNHLY and FYNNEI. This CDR3 is CASSPGEFYEQYF.

The V call is TRBV28, the J call TRBJ1-1; with no DNA, the TCRdb D assignment of TRBD1 cannot be verified. Germline V lookup: CDR1 MDHEN, CDR2 SYDVKM. There are 15 residues in the CDR3. The CDR3 is CASSSRRDTSLRAFF.

The J gene is TRBJ2-3, the V gene TRBV4-2; TCRdb indicates TRBD2, and absent DNA this call remains unverified. CDR3 length equals 15 residues. Germline V gives CDR1 LGHNA, CDR2 YNFKEQ. The CDR3 spells CASSQTTSKSDTQYF.